This TCR beta chain derives from a study of T-cell reconstitution after alpha-beta-depleted transplantation in children (dated by TCRdb to 2016 to 2017). Broadly, across the study: The study quantitatively tracked T-cell immune reconstitution after TCRalphabeta/CD19-depleted allogeneic hematopoietic cell transplantation in children using TCR repertoire profiling. The study at large found these results: In some patients, high TCRbeta diversity at day 60 was attributed to recipient T cells and intrathymic progenitors that had survived conditioning. The apparently early recovery of alphabetaT-cell counts about two months after transplant reportedly depended on only several hundred rapidly expanded clones that came from non-depleted graft cells. Over subsequent months, a decline in hyperexpanded clone frequencies was noted, and after one year, T-cell counts and TCRbeta diversity were mostly ascribed to newly produced T cells.

The germline ends are 6 bases apart after V is trimmed by 0 bases and J by 9 bases. Per the germline V gene (reference sequence), SEHNR is the CDR1 and FQNEAQ is the CDR2. Counted from cysteine to phenylalanine, this CDR3 has 13 amino acids. Kept here is only the CDR3 DNA, which spans 39 bases and is read in frame from base 1. Preparation of the library involved PCR. Sequencing relied on an Illumina HiSeq 2500. TCR libraries were prepared with molecular barcoding, using unique molecular identifiers to normalize TCRbeta repertoire quantification. Using fastp trimming at Q25 and MiXCR clonotype assembly, TCRdb reanalyzed the public sequencing data and kept in-frame beta chains. Rows with one shared CDR3 protein collapse into an entry with the most common genes and DNA. A total of about 110,000 distinct CDR3 sequences appear in this sample, about 9.4% of them only once. The ten largest clones represent less than 35% of the sample.

The treatment or condition tag for this specimen amounts to: allogeneic hematopoietic cell transplantation with graft depleted of TCRalphabeta T cells and CD19 B cells. The transplant recipients were children given TCRalphabeta/CD19-depleted allogeneic hematopoietic cell grafts. This clonotype was counted ten times or more. What antigen it recognizes has not been identified. No base quality information exists; no much larger clone differs at one position. The TCR was taken from a boy aged 2 to 9 with acute lymphoblastic leukemia, due to receive a stem cell transplant. In this chain, TRBV7-9 is recombined with TRBJ2-6; TRBD2 could be the D gene, as 6 bases match. The input for sequencing was PBMCs, taken before TCRalphabeta/CD19-depleted stem cell transplant. The CDR3 sequence is CASSLAGGNVLTF. The sequence in DNA is TGTGCCAGCAGCTTAGCGGGAGGCAACGTCCTGACTTTC.